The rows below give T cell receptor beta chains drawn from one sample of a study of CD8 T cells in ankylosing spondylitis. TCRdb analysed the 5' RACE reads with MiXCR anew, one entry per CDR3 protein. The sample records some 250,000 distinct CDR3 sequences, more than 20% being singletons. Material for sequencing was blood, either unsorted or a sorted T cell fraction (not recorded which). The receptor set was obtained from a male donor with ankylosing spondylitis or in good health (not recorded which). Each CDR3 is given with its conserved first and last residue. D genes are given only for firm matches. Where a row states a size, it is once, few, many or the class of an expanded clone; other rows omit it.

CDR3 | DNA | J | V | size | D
CAVRGGDTEAFF | TGTGCCGTCCGGGGGGGGGACACTGAAGCTTTCTTT | TRBJ1-1 | TRBV10-3 | many | -
CSARGGTQYF | TGCAGTGCTAGAGGTGGGACCCAGTACTTC | TRBJ2-5 | TRBV20-1 | - | -
CASTFNQYF | TGTGCCAGCACGTTTAACCAGTATTTT | TRBJ2-3 | TRBV7-2 | - | -
CASWMQGADEQFF | TGTGCCAGCTGGATGCAGGGGGCAGATGAGCAGTTCTTC | TRBJ2-1 | TRBV12-3/TRBV12-4 | many | TRBD1
CASLTRPEYQETQYF | TGTGCCAGTTTGACGCGTCCAGAGTACCAAGAGACCCAGTACTTC | TRBJ2-5 | TRBV7-8 | many | -
CASTLTGTAYNEQFF | TGTGCCAGCACCTTGACTGGAACCGCCTACAATGAGCAGTTCTTC | TRBJ2-1 | TRBV3-1 | - | -
CASSLITGAQETQYF | TGTGCCAGCAGCCTAATAACAGGGGCCCAAGAGACCCAGTACTTC | TRBJ2-5 | TRBV12-3/TRBV12-4 | - | TRBD1
CASSTPGQVSYNEQFF | TGTGCCAGTAGTACGCCGGGACAGGTTTCCTACAATGAGCAGTTCTTC | TRBJ2-1 | TRBV19 | - | TRBD1
CASSSQWEAINEKLFF | TGTGCCAGCAGTTCCCAATGGGAAGCTATTAATGAAAAACTGTTTTTT | TRBJ1-4 | TRBV12-3/TRBV12-4 | few | -
CSAPQGGVAKNIQYF | TGCAGTGCTCCACAGGGAGGAGTAGCCAAAAACATTCAGTACTTC | TRBJ2-4 | TRBV20-1 | few | -
CSAKGTLSYEQYF | TGCAGTGCTAAAGGGACCCTCTCCTACGAGCAGTACTTC | TRBJ2-7 | TRBV20-1 | - | -
CSGGRTPRGEQYF | TGCAGTGGGGGAAGGACCCCTAGAGGCGAGCAGTACTTC | TRBJ2-7 | TRBV20-1 | many | -
CSAPIPDRTWGEQYF | TGCAGTGCTCCGATACCAGACAGGACGTGGGGGGAGCAGTACTTC | TRBJ2-7 | TRBV20-1 | few | -
CSGGDSYEQYF | TGCAGCGGGGGGGATTCCTACGAGCAGTACTTC | TRBJ2-7 | TRBV29-1 | - | -
CASSLVRLQDETQYF | TGCGCCAGCAGCTTGGTACGACTCCAAGACGAGACCCAGTACTTC | TRBJ2-5 | TRBV5-1 | few | -
CASSWAPSNTEAFF | TGTGCCAGCAGCTGGGCCCCTTCGAACACTGAAGCTTTCTTT | TRBJ1-1 | TRBV2 | - | -
CAISDGQSNEQFF | TGTGCCATCAGTGATGGACAATCTAATGAGCAGTTCTTC | TRBJ2-1 | TRBV10-3 | few | -
CASALTDYNEQFF | TGTGCCAGCGCCTTGACAGACTACAATGAGCAGTTCTTC | TRBJ2-1 | TRBV9 | many | -
CASGSSYEQYF | TGTGCCAGCGGTAGCTCCTACGAGCAGTACTTC | TRBJ2-7 | TRBV7-6 | once | -
CSVQGYGANVLTF | TGCAGCGTACAGGGTTACGGGGCCAACGTCCTGACTTTC | TRBJ2-6 | TRBV29-1 | - | -
CSVVPYESYNEQFF | TGCAGCGTGGTGCCTTACGAGTCCTACAATGAGCAGTTCTTC | TRBJ2-1 | TRBV29-1 | many | -
CSVVRVSENEQFF | TGCAGCGTTGTGCGTGTAAGCGAGAATGAGCAGTTCTTC | TRBJ2-1 | TRBV29-1 | many | -
CSARVQTGGETQYF | TGCAGTGCTAGAGTTCAGACTGGAGGCGAGACCCAGTACTTC | TRBJ2-5 | TRBV20-1 | few | -
CATSRGTSDIDTQYF | TGTGCCACCAGTAGAGGGACTAGCGACATAGATACGCAGTATTTT | TRBJ2-3 | TRBV15 | few | TRBD2
CASSRQGADTQYF | TGTGCCAGCAGCCGGCAGGGGGCAGATACGCAGTATTTT | TRBJ2-3 | TRBV7-2 | - | TRBD1
CATSVSGGAGDTQYF | TGTGCCACCAGTGTTAGCGGGGGGGCAGGAGATACGCAGTATTTT | TRBJ2-3 | TRBV24-1 | - | TRBD2
CSAGDRGTDTQYF | TGCAGTGCTGGGGACAGGGGCACAGATACGCAGTATTTT | TRBJ2-3 | TRBV20-1 | - | TRBD1
CASSRADRGSYEQYF | TGTGCCAGCAGCCGCGCTGACAGGGGATCCTACGAGCAGTACTTC | TRBJ2-7 | TRBV6-2/TRBV6-3 | - | TRBD1
CASSPPSQPQHF | TGTGCCAGCAGCCCTCCCTCTCAGCCCCAGCATTTT | TRBJ1-5 | TRBV7-2 | - | -
CSARQGAGAETQYF | TGCAGTGCTAGACAGGGGGCAGGAGCAGAGACCCAGTACTTC | TRBJ2-5 | TRBV20-1 | - | TRBD1
CASSRDSHYNEQFF | TGTGCCAGCAGCCGGGACAGCCATTACAATGAGCAGTTCTTC | TRBJ2-1 | TRBV12-3/TRBV12-4 | many | TRBD1
CAISETREGYTF | TGTGCCATCAGTGAAACCAGAGAAGGCTACACCTTC | TRBJ1-2 | TRBV10-3 | - | -
CSGRERSRLIASYNEQFF | TGCAGTGGTCGTGAGAGGTCTCGTTTAATCGCCTCCTACAATGAGCAGTTCTTC | TRBJ2-1 | TRBV20-1 | many | -
CASSLTGHHSTDTQYF | TGTGCCAGCAGCTTAACGGGACACCATAGCACAGATACGCAGTATTTT | TRBJ2-3 | TRBV11-1 | many | -
CASGTGTPGEKLFF | TGTGCCAGCGGTACAGGGACGCCAGGTGAAAAACTGTTTTTT | TRBJ1-4 | TRBV5-6 | many | -
CASSPELAGGPGTQYF | TGTGCCAGCAGCCCCGAGCTAGCGGGGGGGCCAGGGACCCAGTACTTC | TRBJ2-5 | TRBV7-8 | - | TRBD2
CASTNVQGHEQYF | TGTGCCAGCACTAATGTACAGGGCCACGAGCAGTACTTC | TRBJ2-7 | TRBV6-6 | many | -
CASSLLRNQETQYF | TGTGCCAGCAGCTTACTTAGGAATCAAGAGACCCAGTACTTC | TRBJ2-5 | TRBV7-6 | - | -
CASRTHRGKGYTF | TGTGCCAGCAGGACGCACAGGGGTAAAGGCTACACCTTC | TRBJ1-2 | TRBV6-6 | - | TRBD1
CATSRDGQGAFF | TGTGCCACCAGCAGAGACGGACAGGGAGCTTTCTTT | TRBJ1-1 | TRBV15 | many | TRBD1
CASTFSSGNEQFF | TGTGCCAGCACCTTCTCTAGTGGCAATGAGCAGTTCTTC | TRBJ2-1 | TRBV12-3/TRBV12-4 | few | -
CASSLSPLGSPLHF | TGTGCCAGCAGTTTAAGCCCATTGGGTTCACCCCTCCACTTT | TRBJ1-6 | TRBV12-3/TRBV12-4 | - | -